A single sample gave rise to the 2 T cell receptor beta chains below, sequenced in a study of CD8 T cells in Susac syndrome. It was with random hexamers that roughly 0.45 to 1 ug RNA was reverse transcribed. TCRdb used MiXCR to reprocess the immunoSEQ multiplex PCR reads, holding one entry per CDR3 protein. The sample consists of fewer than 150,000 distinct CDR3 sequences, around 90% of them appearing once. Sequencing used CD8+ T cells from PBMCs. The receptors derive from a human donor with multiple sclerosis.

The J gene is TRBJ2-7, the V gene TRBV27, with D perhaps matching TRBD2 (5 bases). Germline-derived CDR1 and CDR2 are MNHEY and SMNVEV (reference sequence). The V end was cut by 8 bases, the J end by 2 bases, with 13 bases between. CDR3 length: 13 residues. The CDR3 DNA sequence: TGTGCCAGCTCCGGGGTGGGCCCCTACGAGCAGTACTTC. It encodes CASSGVGPYEQYF.

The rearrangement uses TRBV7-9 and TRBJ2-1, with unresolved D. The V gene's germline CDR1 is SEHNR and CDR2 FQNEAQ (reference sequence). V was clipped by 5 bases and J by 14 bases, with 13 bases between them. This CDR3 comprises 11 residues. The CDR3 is CASSPIDPEFF. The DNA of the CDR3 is TGTGCCAGCAGCCCCATTGACCCTGAGTTCTTC.